This T cell receptor beta chain is drawn from a study of graft-versus-host responses after intestinal transplantation. As for the study in general: Every one of the recipients received anti-thymocyte globulin induction and afterwards took tacrolimus and steroids for approximately 3 years.

J gave up 6 bases and V 3 bases, and 2 bases lay outside the gene matches. CDR1 and CDR2 (germline): SGHNT, YYREEE (reference sequence). This CDR3 contains 16 residues. Method: immunoSEQ multiplex PCR; TCRdb's copy keeps in-frame clones and lacks some. The sample has roughly 45,000 clones, roughly 94% seen once. This TCR derives from a human patient who received an intestinal transplant, so some T cells may come from the graft donor. The sequencing used PBMCs, collected 335 days after intestinal transplant. This chain links TRBV5-4 with TRBJ2-2; 16 nucleotides line up with TRBD2. CDR3 nucleotides: TGTGCCAGCAGCTCCGGGACTAGCGGGAGGGCCGGGGAGCTGTTTTTT. Amino acid sequence: CASSSGTSGRAGELFF.